Presented here are 16 T cell receptor beta chains from one specimen sequenced in a study of post-analysis software for immune sequencing data. General study points: The study found TRBV5-6, TRBV5-1 and TRBV20-1 among a few TRBV segments more frequent in patients than controls.

No cognate antigen is known for these TCRs. Built from TCR beta cDNA, the libraries had unique molecular identifiers in them. In TCRdb, the PCR reads were re-called with MiXCR into one record per CDR3 protein. The sample has about 820,000 distinct CDR3 sequences; under 70% are singletons. The sequencing input was blood. These receptors all stem from a girl aged 5-17 years with multiple sclerosis.

This rearrangement joins TRBV5-5 to TRBJ1-4; D is perhaps TRBD1 (6 bases). This CDR3 comprises 14 residues. V was trimmed by 4 bases and J by 6 bases, leaving 13 bases between them. The V gene's germline CDR1 is SGHKS and CDR2 YYEKEE (reference sequence). CDR3 DNA sequence: TGTGCCAGCAGCCGACAGGTTTGGGATGAAAAACTGTTTTTT. It specifies CASSRQVWDEKLFF.

The chain joins TRBV11-2 to TRBJ2-7, with 15 bases that match TRBD2. The J segment lost 0 bases and the V segment lost 3 bases, leaving 6 bases of the junction unmatched. This CDR3 spans 18 amino acids. The V gene's germline CDR1 is SGHAT and CDR2 FQNNGV. The CDR3 DNA is TGTGCCAGCAGCTTCCCGGGACTAGCGGGAGGATACTCCTACGAGCAGTACTTC. It codes for CASSFPGLAGGYSYEQYF. The full variable domain, rest sourced from reference TRBV11-2 and TRBJ2-7, is EAGVAQSPRYKIIEKRQSVAFWCNPISGHATLYWYQQILGQGPKLLIQFQNNGVVDDSQLPKDRFSAERLKGVDSTLKIQPAKLEDSAVYLCASSFPGLAGGYSYEQYFGPGTRLTVT.

The chain links TRBV7-6 to TRBJ1-4; 8 nucleotides line up with TRBD1. The CDR3 is 15 amino acids. V was pared by 7 bases and J by 7 bases, with 11 bases of the junction left unmatched. CDR1 SGHVS and CDR2 FNYEAQ come from the germline V gene. CDR3 sequence reads: CASNFSGQGAEKLFF. CDR3 nucleotide sequence: TGTGCCAGCAACTTCTCCGGACAGGGTGCTGAAAAACTGTTTTTT.

This clonotype was recorded a few times. This chain links TRBV10-3 with TRBJ1-2, with a tentative D call TRBD1 (6 bases). Germline V gene data show CDR1 as ENHRY and CDR2 as SYGVKD. There are 19 residues in the CDR3. V was cut by 10 bases and J by 5 bases, with 35 bases left in between. CDR3 region: CASEAPGANRAGTGYGYTF. For the CDR3, the DNA is TGTGCCAGCGAGGCCCCTGGCGCTAACAGGGCAGGGACTGGTTATGGCTACACCTTC.

This chain links TRBV2 with TRBJ2-5; weak D call: TRBD2 (6 bases). CDR3 length: 14 amino acids. Germline loops: CDR1 SNHLY, CDR2 FYNNEI. Trimming removed 8 bases from V and 1 base from J, with 14 bases in between. The CDR3 is CASLPGALQETQYF. The CDR3 DNA reads as TGTGCCAGCCTTCCGGGAGCCCTCCAAGAGACCCAGTACTTC.

The chain carries TRBV12-3 or TRBV12-4 and TRBJ1-2, with D possibly being TRBD1 (5 bases). The CDR3 is 14 amino acids. Between the trimmed V and J ends, which lost 5 bases and 5 bases, there was a span of 15 bases. CDR3 sequence: CASSDRGGGYGYTF. For the CDR3, the DNA is TGTGCCAGCAGTGATCGGGGGGGAGGGTATGGCTACACCTTC.

In regard to this clonotype: At one end, the junction sequence differs from germline, possibly due to a read error. This chain joins TRBV7-2 and TRBJ2-7, with D hard to call. Germline V gene sequence: CDR1 SGHTA, CDR2 FQGNSA. The CDR3 spans 12 residues. CDR3 sequence (DNA): TGTGCCAACAGCCCCTCTTCCTACGAGCAGTACTTC. This encodes CANSPSSYEQYF.

The CDR3 region is CASSSRGQGGNSPLHF. The CDR3 nucleotides are TGTGCCAGCAGCTCCAGGGGACAGGGTGGCAATTCACCCCTCCACTTT. This chain connects TRBV7-3 to TRBJ1-6; 9 positions agree with TRBD1. V was clipped by 4 bases and J by 7 bases; unmatched bases: 8. Germline CDR1 reads SGHTA; CDR2 reads FQGTGA. This CDR3 contains 16 residues. The whole variable domain, filled in from reference TRBV7-3 and TRBJ1-6, reads GAGVSQTPSNKVTEKGKYVELRCDPISGHTALYWYRQSLGQGPEFLIYFQGTGAADDSGLPNDRFFAVRPEGSVSTLKIQRTERGDSAVYLCASSSRGQGGNSPLHFGNGTRLTVT.

This rearrangement joins TRBV7-3 to TRBJ1-1, with TRBD1 as a possible D gene (6 bases). V was clipped by 5 bases and J by 0 bases, with 16 bases between them. CDR1 and CDR2 from the germline V gene are SGHTA and FQGTGA. The CDR3 runs to 16 residues. The CDR3 protein is CASSHGPGGMNTEAFF. The CDR3 coding sequence is TGTGCCAGCAGCCACGGGCCCGGGGGCATGAACACTGAAGCTTTCTTT.

This chain uses TRBV24-1 with TRBJ1-1; perhaps TRBD1 as D (5 bases). V was cut by 3 bases and J by 3 bases, with 19 bases left in between. There are 17 residues in the CDR3. CDR1 and CDR2 (germline): KGHDR, SFDVKD. This CDR3 reads CATSDLASRVGDTEAFF. The CDR3 nucleotides are TGTGCCACCAGTGATCTTGCCTCCAGGGTCGGGGACACTGAAGCTTTCTTT.

The rearrangement uses TRBV12-3 or TRBV12-4 and TRBJ2-1; TRBD2 might be the D (6 bases). The CDR3 has 14 amino acids. V shed 6 bases and J shed 6 bases, with 15 bases lying between them. The chain's CDR3 is CASSRDSAPNEQFF. In nucleotides, the CDR3 is TGTGCCAGCAGCCGGGACTCAGCCCCCAATGAGCAGTTCTTC.

The gene calls are TRBV20-1 and TRBJ2-3, with D perhaps TRBD2 (5 bases). Trimming removed 7 bases from V and 2 bases from J, with 10 bases in between. This CDR3 has 12 amino acids. CDR1 DFQATT and CDR2 SNEGSKA come from the germline V gene (reference sequence). The chain's CDR3 is CSVSGNTDTQYF. The CDR3 nucleotides read TGCAGTGTAAGCGGTAACACAGATACGCAGTATTTT.

This clonotype was seen more than once but under ten times. The chain joins TRBV9 to TRBJ2-6; D is unclear. Trimming stripped 1 base from V and 0 bases from J, with 11 bases between. The germline V gene encodes CDR1 SGDLS and CDR2 YYNGEE. CDR3 length equals 17 residues. In DNA, the CDR3 is TGTGCCAGCAGCGTAATGGTAAGGTTCTCTGGGGCCAACGTCCTGACTTTC. This sequence encodes CASSVMVRFSGANVLTF. Full variable domain (rest looked up from reference TRBV9 and TRBJ2-6): DSGVTQTPKHLITATGQRVTLRCSPRSGDLSVYWYQQSLDQGLQFLIQYYNGEERAKGNILERFSAQQFPDLHSELNLSSLELGDSALYFCASSVMVRFSGANVLTFGAGSRLTVL.

This chain connects TRBV7-3 to TRBJ2-1; D may be TRBD2 (6 bases). CDR1 and CDR2 from the germline V gene are SGHTA and FQGTGA. CDR3 length: 15 amino acids. V lost 1 base, J lost 1 base, and 8 bases lay in between. CDR3 coding DNA: TGTGCCAGCAGCTTAATGGCGGGGTCCTACAATGAGCAGTTCTTC. This sequence encodes CASSLMAGSYNEQFF.

The genes are TRBV9 and TRBJ2-7; D gene unclear. The CDR3 covers 14 residues. Deletions cut 2 bases from V and 2 bases from J, with 11 bases between. The V gene's germline CDR1 is SGDLS and CDR2 YYNGEE. The CDR3 loop reads CASSVLPTTYEQYF. DNA of the CDR3: TGTGCCAGCAGCGTCCTCCCAACTACCTACGAGCAGTACTTC.

V gene TRBV6-2 or TRBV6-3 combines with J gene TRBJ2-4; weak D call: TRBD1 (6 bases). The DNA matches TRBJ2-7 better at its end, which makes the J call doubtful. Germline V gives CDR1 MNHEY, CDR2 SVGEGT. CDR3 size: 13 residues. In DNA form, the CDR3 reads TGTGCCAGCAGGCTAACATCAGGGGCCGAGCAGTACTTC. It specifies CASRLTSGAEQYF.